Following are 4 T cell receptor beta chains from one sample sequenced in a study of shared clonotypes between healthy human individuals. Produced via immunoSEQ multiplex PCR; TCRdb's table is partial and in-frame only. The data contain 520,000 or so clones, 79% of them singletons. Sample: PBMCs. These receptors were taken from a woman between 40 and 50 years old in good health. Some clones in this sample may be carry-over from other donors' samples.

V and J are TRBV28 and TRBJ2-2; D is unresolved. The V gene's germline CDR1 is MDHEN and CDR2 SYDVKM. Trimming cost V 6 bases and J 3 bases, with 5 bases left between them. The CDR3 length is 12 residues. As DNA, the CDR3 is TGTGCCAGCAGCCGTTACACCGGGGAGCTGTTTTTT. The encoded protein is CASSRYTGELFF.

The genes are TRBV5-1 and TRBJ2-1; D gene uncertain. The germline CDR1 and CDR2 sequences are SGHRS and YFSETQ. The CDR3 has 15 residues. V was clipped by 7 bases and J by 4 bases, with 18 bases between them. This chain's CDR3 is CASHSGDGDYNEQFF. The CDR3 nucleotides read TGCGCCAGCCATTCCGGCGATGGGGATTACAATGAGCAGTTCTTC.

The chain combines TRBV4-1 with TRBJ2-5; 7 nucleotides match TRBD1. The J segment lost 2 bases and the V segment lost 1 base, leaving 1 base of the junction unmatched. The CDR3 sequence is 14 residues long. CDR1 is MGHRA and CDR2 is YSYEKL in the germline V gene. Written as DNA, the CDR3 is TGCGCCAGCAGCCAAGCGGGACAGCAAGAGACCCAGTACTTC. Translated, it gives CASSQAGQQETQYF.

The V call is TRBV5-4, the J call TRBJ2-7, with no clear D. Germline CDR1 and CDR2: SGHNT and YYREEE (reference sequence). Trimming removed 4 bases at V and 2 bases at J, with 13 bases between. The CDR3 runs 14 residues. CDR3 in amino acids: CASSAARPPYEQYF. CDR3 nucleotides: TGTGCCAGCAGCGCCGCCAGGCCCCCCTACGAGCAGTACTTC.